Here is one TCR beta chain with its context. This entry is derived from a study of blood T cell repertoires in COVID-19. The overall study: The origin of the acute and convalescent COVID-19 samples was the United States, Italy and Spain. T cells, B-cell-depleted T cells, or PBMCs supplied cDNA or gDNA.

Seattle's enrolled individuals joined amid active infection and were then monitored longitudinally. As originally analysed: The authors estimated nucleated cell counts from reference gene primer amplification. Profiled with immunoSEQ multiplex PCR; TCRdb holds only in-frame clones, not every one. V, J and clone size are those of that table, while D and trimming were read from the DNA. The profile shows around 180,000 clones, roughly 84% of them singletons. Between the trimmed V and J ends, which lost 2 bases and 0 bases, there was a span of 16 bases. Germline CDR1 reads MDHEN; CDR2 reads SYDVKM. The CDR3 contains 18 residues.

The receptor comes from a man aged 80 or over with COVID-19, enrolled during active disease. The V gene is TRBV28, the J gene TRBJ1-4; maybe TRBD1 (5 bases). The sequenced sample consisted of peripheral blood. CDR3 DNA: TGTGCCAGCAGTTTACTTACAGGCCTCCTTGCAACTAATGAAAAACTGTTTTTT. Amino acid sequence: CASSLLTGLLATNEKLFF.